Detailed here is one T cell receptor beta chain. Assay: immunoSEQ multiplex PCR; the TCRdb copy retains only in-frame clones and omits some. The profile shows some 14,000 clones, 75% to 90% of them singletons. V gave up 4 bases and J gave up 0 bases, with 10 bases separating them. CDR3 size: 14 residues. CDR1 is SGHRS and CDR2 is YFSETQ in the germline V gene. The data were taken from a study of technical replicates of blood from several donors. Sample: PBMCs. This clonotype originated in a human donor in good health. V and J are TRBV5-1 and TRBJ1-1; maybe TRBD1 (5 bases). The CDR3 region is CASSIQALNTEAFF. In DNA form, the CDR3 reads TGCGCCAGCAGCATACAGGCTTTGAACACTGAAGCTTTCTTT.